This T cell receptor beta chain stems from a study of T cell changes during pregnancy in multiple sclerosis. The assay was immunoSEQ multiplex PCR, and TCRdb's table has in-frame clones only and misses some. The sample shows around 110,000 clones, around 90% of them seen only once. The CDR3 covers 14 residues. CDR1 is MRHNA and CDR2 is SNTAGT in the germline V gene. Between the trimmed V and J ends, which lost 0 bases and 6 bases, there was a span of 11 bases. Here the sequenced sample was peripheral blood, taken after pregnancy. The TCR sequence derives from a female donor with multiple sclerosis, enrolled in a pregnancy study. V is TRBV6-4 and J is TRBJ1-2; perhaps TRBD1 as D (5 bases). This chain's CDR3 is CASSDSGGAHGYTF. The CDR3 DNA follows: TGTGCCAGCAGTGACTCAGGAGGGGCGCATGGCTACACCTTC.